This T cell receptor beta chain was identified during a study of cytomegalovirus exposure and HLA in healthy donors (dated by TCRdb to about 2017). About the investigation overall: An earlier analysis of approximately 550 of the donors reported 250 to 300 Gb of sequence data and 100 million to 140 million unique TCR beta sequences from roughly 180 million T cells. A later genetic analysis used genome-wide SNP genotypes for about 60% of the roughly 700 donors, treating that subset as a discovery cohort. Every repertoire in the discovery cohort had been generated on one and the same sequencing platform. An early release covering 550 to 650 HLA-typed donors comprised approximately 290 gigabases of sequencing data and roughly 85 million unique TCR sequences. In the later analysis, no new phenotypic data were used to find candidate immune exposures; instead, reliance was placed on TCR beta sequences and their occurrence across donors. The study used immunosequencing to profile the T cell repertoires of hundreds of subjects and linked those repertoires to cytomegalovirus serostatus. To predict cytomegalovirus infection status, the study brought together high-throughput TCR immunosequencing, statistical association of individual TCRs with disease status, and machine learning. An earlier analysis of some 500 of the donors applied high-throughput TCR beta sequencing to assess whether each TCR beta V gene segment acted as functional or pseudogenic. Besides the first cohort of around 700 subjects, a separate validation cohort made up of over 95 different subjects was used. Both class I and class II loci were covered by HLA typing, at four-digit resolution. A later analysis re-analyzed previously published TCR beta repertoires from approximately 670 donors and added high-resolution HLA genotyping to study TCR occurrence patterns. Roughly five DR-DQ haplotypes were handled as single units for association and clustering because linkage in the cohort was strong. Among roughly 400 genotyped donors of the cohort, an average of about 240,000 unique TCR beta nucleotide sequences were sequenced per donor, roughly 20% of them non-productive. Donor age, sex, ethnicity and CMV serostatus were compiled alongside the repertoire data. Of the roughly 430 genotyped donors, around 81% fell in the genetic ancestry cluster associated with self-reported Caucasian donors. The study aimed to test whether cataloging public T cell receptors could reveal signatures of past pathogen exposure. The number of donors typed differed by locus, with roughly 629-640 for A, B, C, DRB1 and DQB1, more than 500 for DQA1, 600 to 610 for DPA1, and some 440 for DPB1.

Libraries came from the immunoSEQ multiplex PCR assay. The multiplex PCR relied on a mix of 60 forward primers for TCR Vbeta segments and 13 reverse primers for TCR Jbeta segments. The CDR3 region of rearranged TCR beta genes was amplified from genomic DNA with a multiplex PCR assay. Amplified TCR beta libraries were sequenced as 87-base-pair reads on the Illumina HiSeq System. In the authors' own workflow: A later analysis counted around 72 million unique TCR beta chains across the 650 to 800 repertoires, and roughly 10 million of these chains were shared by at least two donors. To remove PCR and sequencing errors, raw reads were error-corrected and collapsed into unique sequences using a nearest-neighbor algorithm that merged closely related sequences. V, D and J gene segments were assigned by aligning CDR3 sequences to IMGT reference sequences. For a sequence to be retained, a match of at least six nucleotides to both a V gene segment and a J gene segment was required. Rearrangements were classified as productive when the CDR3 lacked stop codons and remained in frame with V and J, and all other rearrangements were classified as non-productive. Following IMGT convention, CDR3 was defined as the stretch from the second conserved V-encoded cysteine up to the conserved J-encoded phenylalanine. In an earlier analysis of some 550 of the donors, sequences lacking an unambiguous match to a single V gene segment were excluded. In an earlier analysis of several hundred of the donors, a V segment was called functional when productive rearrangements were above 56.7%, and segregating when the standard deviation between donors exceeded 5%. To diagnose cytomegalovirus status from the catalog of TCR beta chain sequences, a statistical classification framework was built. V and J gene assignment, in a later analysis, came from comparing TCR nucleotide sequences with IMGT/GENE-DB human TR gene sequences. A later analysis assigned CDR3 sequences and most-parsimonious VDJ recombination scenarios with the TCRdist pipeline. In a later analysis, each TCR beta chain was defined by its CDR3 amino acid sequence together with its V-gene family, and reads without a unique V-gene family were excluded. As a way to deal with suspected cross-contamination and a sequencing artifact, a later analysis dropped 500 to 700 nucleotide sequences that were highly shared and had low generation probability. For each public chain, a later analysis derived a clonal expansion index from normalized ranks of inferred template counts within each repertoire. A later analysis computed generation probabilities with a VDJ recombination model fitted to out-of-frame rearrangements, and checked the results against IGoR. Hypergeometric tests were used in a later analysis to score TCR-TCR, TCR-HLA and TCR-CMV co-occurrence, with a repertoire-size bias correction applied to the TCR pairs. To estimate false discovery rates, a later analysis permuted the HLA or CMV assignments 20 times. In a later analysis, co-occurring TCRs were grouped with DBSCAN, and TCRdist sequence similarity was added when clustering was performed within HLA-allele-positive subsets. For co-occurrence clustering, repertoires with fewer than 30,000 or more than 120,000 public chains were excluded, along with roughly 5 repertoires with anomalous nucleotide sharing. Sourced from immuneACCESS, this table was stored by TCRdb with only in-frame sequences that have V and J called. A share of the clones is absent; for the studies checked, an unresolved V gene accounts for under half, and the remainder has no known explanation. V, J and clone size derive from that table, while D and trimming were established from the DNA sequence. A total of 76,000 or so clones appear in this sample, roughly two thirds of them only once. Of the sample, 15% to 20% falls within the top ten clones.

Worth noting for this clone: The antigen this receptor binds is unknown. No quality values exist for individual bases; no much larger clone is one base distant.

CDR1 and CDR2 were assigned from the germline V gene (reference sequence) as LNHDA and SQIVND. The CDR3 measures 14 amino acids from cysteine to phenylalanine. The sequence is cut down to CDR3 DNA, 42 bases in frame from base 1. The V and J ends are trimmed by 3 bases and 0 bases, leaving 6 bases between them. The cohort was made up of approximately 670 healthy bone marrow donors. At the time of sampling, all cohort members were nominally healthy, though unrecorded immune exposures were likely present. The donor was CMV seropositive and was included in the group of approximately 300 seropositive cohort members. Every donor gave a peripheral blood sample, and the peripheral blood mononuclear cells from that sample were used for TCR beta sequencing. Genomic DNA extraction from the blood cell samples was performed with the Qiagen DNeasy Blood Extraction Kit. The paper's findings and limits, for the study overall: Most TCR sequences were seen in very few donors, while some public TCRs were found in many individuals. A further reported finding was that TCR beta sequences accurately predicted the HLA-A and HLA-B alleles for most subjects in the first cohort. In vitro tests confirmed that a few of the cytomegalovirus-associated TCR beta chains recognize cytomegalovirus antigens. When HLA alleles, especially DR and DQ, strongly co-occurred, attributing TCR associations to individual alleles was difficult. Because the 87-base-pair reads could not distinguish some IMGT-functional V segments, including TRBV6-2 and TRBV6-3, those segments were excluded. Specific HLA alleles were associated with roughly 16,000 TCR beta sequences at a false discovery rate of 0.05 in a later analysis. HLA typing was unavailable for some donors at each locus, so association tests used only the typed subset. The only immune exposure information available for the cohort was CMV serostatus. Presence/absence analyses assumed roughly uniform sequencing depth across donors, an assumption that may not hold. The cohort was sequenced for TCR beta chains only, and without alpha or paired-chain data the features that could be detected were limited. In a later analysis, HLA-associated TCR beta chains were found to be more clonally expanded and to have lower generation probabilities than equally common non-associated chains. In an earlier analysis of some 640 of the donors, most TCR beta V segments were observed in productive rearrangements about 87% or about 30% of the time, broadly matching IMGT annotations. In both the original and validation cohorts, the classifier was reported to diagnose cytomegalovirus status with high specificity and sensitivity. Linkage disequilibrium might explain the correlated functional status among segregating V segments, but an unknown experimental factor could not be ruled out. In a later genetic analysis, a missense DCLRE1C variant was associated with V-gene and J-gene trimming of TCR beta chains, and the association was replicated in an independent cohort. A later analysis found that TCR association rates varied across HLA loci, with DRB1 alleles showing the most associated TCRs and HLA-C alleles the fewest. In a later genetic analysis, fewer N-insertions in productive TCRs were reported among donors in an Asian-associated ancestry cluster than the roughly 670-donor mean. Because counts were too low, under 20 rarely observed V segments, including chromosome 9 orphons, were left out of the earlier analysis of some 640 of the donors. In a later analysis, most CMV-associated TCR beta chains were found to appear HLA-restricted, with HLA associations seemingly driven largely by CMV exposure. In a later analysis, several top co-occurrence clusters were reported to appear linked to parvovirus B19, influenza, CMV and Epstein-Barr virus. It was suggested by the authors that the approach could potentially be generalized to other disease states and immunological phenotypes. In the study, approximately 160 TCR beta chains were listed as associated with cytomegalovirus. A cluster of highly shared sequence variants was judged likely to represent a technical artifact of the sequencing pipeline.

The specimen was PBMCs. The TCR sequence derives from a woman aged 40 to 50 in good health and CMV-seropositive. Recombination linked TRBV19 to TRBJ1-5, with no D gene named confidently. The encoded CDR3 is CASSMAVSNQPQHF. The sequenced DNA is TGTGCCAGTAGTATGGCTGTTAGCAATCAGCCCCAGCATTTT. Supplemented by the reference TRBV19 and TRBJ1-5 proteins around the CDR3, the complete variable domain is DGGITQSPKYLFRKEGQNVTLSCEQNLNHDAMYWYRQDPGQGLRLIYYSQIVNDFQKGDIAEGYSVSREKKESFPLTVTSAQKNPTAFYLCASSMAVSNQPQHFGDGTRLSIL.